This is a list of T cell receptor beta chains from one sample in a study of blood T cell repertoires in COVID-19. Generated by immunoSEQ multiplex PCR, the TCRdb table keeps only in-frame clones and is missing some. The sample records 100,000 or so clones, roughly 92% being singletons. The specimen sequenced was peripheral blood. The source of these receptors is a man aged 50 to 60 with active COVID-19. CDR3s include the opening cysteine and the closing phenylalanine or tryptophan. A D gene is named only where the DNA matches it firmly. Not every row has a clone size; where given, it reads once, few, many or a size class.

CDR3 protein	CDR3 DNA	clone size	V gene	J gene	D gene
CASTPAGRERAGYTF	TGTGCCAGCACCCCCGCGGGGAGGGAGCGTGCTGGCTACACCTTC	NA	TRBV6-6	TRBJ1-2	NA
CASSPTGGYEQYF	TGTGCCAGTAGTCCGACAGGGGGCTACGAGCAGTACTTC	NA	TRBV19	TRBJ2-7	TRBD1
CASKEGTGSNQPQHF	TGTGCCAGCAAAGAGGGGACAGGGAGCAATCAGCCCCAGCATTTT	once	TRBV27	TRBJ1-5	TRBD1
CATSDGKRGGGYTF	TGTGCCACCAGTGATGGAAAGCGGGGAGGGGGCTACACCTTC	NA	TRBV24-1	TRBJ1-2	NA
CATSGGTGLFSEKLFF	TGTGCCACCAGCGGCGGGACAGGGTTATTTAGTGAAAAACTGTTTTTT	NA	TRBV15	TRBJ1-4	TRBD1
CASSSPQTGGNSPLHF	TGTGCCAGCTCGTCCCCCCAAACAGGGGGAAATTCACCCCTCCACTTT	NA	TRBV18	TRBJ1-6	TRBD1
CASSQTSGRDNEQFF	TGTGCCAGCAGCCAGACTAGCGGGAGGGACAATGAGCAGTTCTTC	NA	TRBV3-1/TRBV3-2	TRBJ2-1	TRBD2
CASSLTGPMNTEAFF	TGTGCCAGCAGCTTGACAGGACCCATGAACACTGAAGCTTTCTTT	NA	TRBV7-8	TRBJ1-1	NA
CASSRQESSYNEQFF	TGTGCCAGCAGCCGGCAGGAATCTTCCTACAATGAGCAGTTCTTC	once	TRBV5-6	TRBJ2-1	NA
CASSQDPGVNQPQHF	TGTGCCAGCAGCCAAGATCCAGGGGTTAATCAGCCCCAGCATTTT	NA	TRBV3-1/TRBV3-2	TRBJ1-5	NA
CAWIGQANDLTIYF	TGTGCCTGGATCGGACAGGCGAACGATTTGACCATATATTTT	NA	TRBV30	TRBJ1-3	TRBD1
CASSQDPLASDTQYF	TGCGCCAGCAGCCAAGATCCGCTAGCGTCTGATACGCAGTATTTT	NA	TRBV4-1	TRBJ2-3	NA
CATSESSRGTDTQYF	TGTGCCACCAGTGAGTCGAGTAGGGGAACAGATACGCAGTATTTT	NA	TRBV24-1	TRBJ2-3	NA
CASSTGTGNEQFF	TGTGCCAGCAGCACAGGGACCGGCAATGAGCAGTTCTTC	NA	TRBV9	TRBJ2-1	NA
CASSLAGDLDNEQFF	TGCGCCAGCAGCCTAGCGGGAGACCTCGACAATGAGCAGTTCTTC	NA	TRBV5-1	TRBJ2-1	TRBD2
CASSYVGGGPSGELFF	TGTGCCAGCAGTTACGTTGGGGGAGGGCCTTCCGGGGAGCTGTTTTTT	once	TRBV6-5	TRBJ2-2	TRBD2
CSASRGNPAGGGYNEQFF	TGCAGTGCTAGTCGGGGAAATCCGGCGGGAGGGGGCTACAATGAGCAGTTCTTC	NA	TRBV20-1	TRBJ2-1	TRBD2
CASSRHLDSSNTGELFF	TGTGCCAGCAGCCGACATTTGGACAGCTCGAACACCGGGGAGCTGTTTTTT	NA	TRBV28	TRBJ2-2	NA
CASSPDSDSGANVLTF	TGTGCCAGCAGCCCGGACTCGGATTCTGGGGCCAACGTCCTGACTTTC	once	TRBV11-3	TRBJ2-6	NA
CASSMDRGYSNQPQHF	TGTGCCAGCAGTATGGACAGGGGCTATAGCAATCAGCCCCAGCATTTT	NA	TRBV28	TRBJ1-5	TRBD1
CATSSLGYEQFF	TGTGCCACCAGTTCCTTGGGCTATGAGCAGTTCTTC	NA	TRBV15	TRBJ2-1	NA
CASSQTPGQGLSYEQYF	TGCGCCAGCAGCCAAACGCCGGGACAGGGGTTATCCTACGAGCAGTACTTC	few	TRBV4-1	TRBJ2-7	TRBD1
CASSPDRGHGYTF	TGTGCCAGCAGCCCAGACAGGGGGCATGGCTACACCTTC	NA	TRBV7-9	TRBJ1-2	TRBD1
CASSPLGGGLINEKLFF	TGTGCCAGCAGTCCCCTCGGGGGGGGACTGATTAATGAAAAACTGTTTTTT	NA	TRBV27	TRBJ1-4	NA
CASSLDSGSSYEQYF	TGTGCCAGCAGCTTGGACAGCGGGAGCTCCTACGAGCAGTACTTC	NA	TRBV5-4	TRBJ2-7	TRBD2
CASKDSSQSSPQHF	TGTGCCAGTAAGGACAGCTCTCAATCATCGCCCCAGCATTTT	once	TRBV19	TRBJ1-5	NA
CATSALGETQYF	TGTGCCACCAGCGCCCTCGGGGAGACCCAGTACTTC	once	TRBV15	TRBJ2-5	NA
CASSSDGAYNEQFF	TGTGCCAGCTCAAGTGACGGAGCCTACAATGAGCAGTTCTTC	NA	TRBV18	TRBJ2-1	NA
CASSEAYYSYEQYF	TGTGCCAGCAGTGAAGCTTACTACTCCTACGAGCAGTACTTC	NA	TRBV6-1	TRBJ2-7	NA
CASSLVAGQPQHF	TGTGCCAGCAGCTTAGTAGCGGGGCAGCCCCAGCATTTT	NA	TRBV7-8	TRBJ1-5	NA
CAVHSGTSLSEQYF	TGTGCCGTCCACTCCGGTACTAGTTTAAGCGAGCAGTACTTC	NA	TRBV28	TRBJ2-7	NA
CASSSRVFTDTQYF	TGTGCCAGCAGCTCCCGGGTCTTCACAGATACGCAGTATTTT	NA	TRBV7-2	TRBJ2-3	NA
CASTIAPRESNEKLFF	TGTGCCAGCACCATTGCCCCGAGGGAGTCTAATGAAAAACTGTTTTTT	NA	TRBV7-8	TRBJ1-4	NA
CATLSQKPTNEQYF	TGTGCCACTCTTTCCCAGAAACCCACTAATGAGCAGTACTTC	NA	TRBV2	TRBJ2-7	NA
CASSLRTSGRGDEQYF	TGTGCCAGCAGTCTTCGCACTAGCGGGAGAGGGGACGAGCAGTACTTC	NA	TRBV6-2/TRBV6-3	TRBJ2-7	TRBD2
CASGVGQGAETQYF	TGTGCCAGCGGGGTCGGACAGGGGGCAGAGACCCAGTACTTC	NA	TRBV6-6	TRBJ2-5	TRBD1
CASSAGQGVVSGANVLTF	TGTGCCAGCAGCGCCGGACAGGGGGTGGTTTCTGGGGCCAACGTCCTGACTTTC	NA	TRBV9	TRBJ2-6	TRBD1
CASSLQTSGVNTGELFF	TGTGCCAGCAGTCTTCAAACTAGCGGGGTGAACACCGGGGAGCTGTTTTTT	NA	TRBV6-6	TRBJ2-2	TRBD2
CASTNDRVNTEAFF	TGTGCCAGCACCAACGACAGGGTGAACACTGAAGCTTTCTTT	NA	TRBV6-5	TRBJ1-1	TRBD1
CASSDSGRSYNEQFF	TGTGCCAGCAGTGATAGCGGGAGATCCTACAATGAGCAGTTCTTC	NA	TRBV7-9	TRBJ2-1	TRBD2
CSAGGQGGPNEQFF	TGCAGCGCCGGCGGACAGGGGGGACCCAATGAGCAGTTCTTC	NA	TRBV29-1	TRBJ2-1	TRBD1
CASSYSNQGYTEAFF	TGTGCCAGCAGTTACTCGAACCAGGGGTACACTGAAGCTTTCTTT	NA	TRBV6-6	TRBJ1-1	NA
CASSLNAKLVAYGEQFF	TGTGCCAGCAGTTTAAATGCCAAGTTAGTTGCCTACGGTGAGCAGTTCTTC	NA	TRBV27	TRBJ2-1	NA
CSVEVGGTDTQYF	TGCAGCGTTGAAGTTGGAGGGACAGATACGCAGTATTTT	NA	TRBV29-1	TRBJ2-3	NA
CASSPPRGFPQHF	TGTGCCAGCAGTCCACCTCGGGGATTTCCCCAGCATTTT	NA	TRBV12-3/TRBV12-4	TRBJ1-5	NA
CASSFSAAGEETQYF	TGTGCCAGCAGTTTCTCTGCGGCAGGGGAAGAGACCCAGTACTTC	NA	TRBV28	TRBJ2-5	NA
CASSGGTRGTGELFF	TGTGCCAGCAGCGGTGGGACTAGGGGCACCGGGGAGCTGTTTTTT	NA	TRBV9	TRBJ2-2	TRBD2
CASRHGTTNTGELFF	TGTGCCAGCAGGCACGGGACAACGAACACCGGGGAGCTGTTTTTT	NA	TRBV6-5	TRBJ2-2	NA
CASSKQGGYYEQYF	TGTGCCAGCAGCAAACAGGGTGGATACTACGAGCAGTACTTC	NA	TRBV28	TRBJ2-7	NA
CASRTGAETQYF	TGTGCCAGCAGAACAGGGGCGGAGACCCAGTACTTC	NA	TRBV2	TRBJ2-5	TRBD1
CASSPLGSTAYEQYF	TGCGCCAGCAGTCCGTTGGGTAGCACGGCCTACGAGCAGTACTTC	NA	TRBV5-1	TRBJ2-7	NA
CASSSEPNSGSRENEQFF	TGCGCCAGCAGCTCCGAACCAAATAGCGGGAGCCGGGAAAATGAGCAGTTCTTC	once	TRBV5-1	TRBJ2-1	TRBD2
CASSAGLAINEQFF	TGCGCCAGCAGCGCAGGACTAGCGATCAATGAGCAGTTCTTC	NA	TRBV5-1	TRBJ2-1	TRBD2
CAWSPTWTSGRAVGETQYF	TGTGCCTGGAGTCCCACGTGGACTAGCGGGAGAGCCGTGGGGGAGACCCAGTACTTC	NA	TRBV30	TRBJ2-5	TRBD2
CSVEGSRDSQETQYF	TGCAGCGTTGAAGGGTCCCGGGACTCACAAGAGACCCAGTACTTC	NA	TRBV29-1	TRBJ2-5	NA